The subject of this entry is one T cell receptor beta chain. Only in-frame clones appear in the TCRdb table, and some are missing; sequencing was by immunoSEQ multiplex PCR. This table has 350,000 to 450,000 clones, about 90% appearing once. This sample is part of a study of Ad26.COV2.S vaccination and SARS-CoV-2 variants. Study summary: Ad26.COV2.S, an intramuscular injection, was given once or twice 56 days apart.

Trimming cost V 7 bases and J 2 bases, with 14 bases left between them. Germline V gene data show CDR1 as MNHEY and CDR2 as SVGAGI. The CDR3 runs to 14 residues. Noted treatment: roughly 19 received Ad26.COV2.S at low or high dose, single or two shots; about 5 received placebo; per-sample allocation not given. It was on day 63 after the first vaccine or placebo injection that samples were taken. The specimen comprised peripheral blood, sampled in a trial of Ad26.COV2.S vaccine versus placebo. The origin of this receptor is a person aged 18 to 65 who received the Ad26.COV2.S COVID-19 vaccine or a placebo. The rearrangement uses TRBV6-5 and TRBJ1-2; D possibly corresponds to TRBD1 (6 bases). The chain's CDR3 is CASMRGARNYGYTF. CDR3 nucleotide sequence: TGTGCCAGCATGCGGGGGGCGAGGAACTATGGCTACACCTTC.